This T cell receptor (beta chain) was captured in a study of brain T cells in children with intractable seizures. The sequenced cases were selected for having the highest brain T cell transcript signatures. The repertoire was sequenced with immunoSEQ multiplex PCR; TCRdb's copy has only in-frame clones and lacks some. The sample records 65,000 to 85,000 clones, under 95% being singletons. The V segment lost 2 bases and the J segment 1 base; nucleotides outside the gene matches: 6. CDR1 and CDR2 from the germline V gene are GTSNPN and SVGIG (reference sequence). This CDR3 has 16 residues. The gene calls are TRBV30 and TRBJ2-3; TRBD2 aligns across 10 bases. The sample was peripheral blood, taken at surgery. The TCR comes from a boy in the first two years of life with tuberous sclerosis and intractable seizures. CDR3 region: CAWSPGLAGGTDTQYF. Written as DNA, the CDR3 is TGTGCCTGGAGTCCCGGGCTAGCGGGAGGCACAGATACGCAGTATTTT. Based on the CDR3 plus reference TRBV30 and TRBJ2-3, the full variable domain is SQTIHQWPATLVQPVGSPLSLECTVEGTSNPNLYWYRQAAGRGLQLLFYSVGIGQISSEVPQNLSASRPQDRQFILSSKKLLLSDSGFYLCAWSPGLAGGTDTQYFGPGTRLTVL.